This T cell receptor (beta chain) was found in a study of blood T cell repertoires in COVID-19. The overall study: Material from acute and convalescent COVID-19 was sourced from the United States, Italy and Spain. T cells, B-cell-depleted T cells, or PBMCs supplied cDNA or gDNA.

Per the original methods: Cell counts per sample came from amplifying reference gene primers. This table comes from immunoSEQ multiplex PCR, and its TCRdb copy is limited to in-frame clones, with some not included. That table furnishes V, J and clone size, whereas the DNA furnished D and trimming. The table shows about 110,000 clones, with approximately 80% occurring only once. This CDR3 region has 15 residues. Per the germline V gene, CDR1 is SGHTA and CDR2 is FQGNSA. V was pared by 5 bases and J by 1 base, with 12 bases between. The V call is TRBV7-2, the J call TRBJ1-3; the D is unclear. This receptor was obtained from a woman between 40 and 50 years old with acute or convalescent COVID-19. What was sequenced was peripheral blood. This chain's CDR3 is CASSTYVGSGNTIYF. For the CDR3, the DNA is TGTGCCAGCAGCACATACGTCGGGTCTGGAAACACCATATATTTT.